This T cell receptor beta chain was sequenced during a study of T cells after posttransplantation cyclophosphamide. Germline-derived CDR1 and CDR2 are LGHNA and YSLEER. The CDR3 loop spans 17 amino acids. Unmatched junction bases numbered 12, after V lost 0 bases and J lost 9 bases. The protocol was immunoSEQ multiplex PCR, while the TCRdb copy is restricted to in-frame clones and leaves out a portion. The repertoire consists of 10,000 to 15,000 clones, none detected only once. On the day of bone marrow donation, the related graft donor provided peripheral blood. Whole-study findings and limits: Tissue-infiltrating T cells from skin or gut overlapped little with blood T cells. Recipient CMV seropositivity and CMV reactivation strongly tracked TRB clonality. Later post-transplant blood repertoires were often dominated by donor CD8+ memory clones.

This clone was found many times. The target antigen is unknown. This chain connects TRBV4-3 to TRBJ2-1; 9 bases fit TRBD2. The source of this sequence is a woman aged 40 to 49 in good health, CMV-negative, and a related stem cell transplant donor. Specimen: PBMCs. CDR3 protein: CASSQDRSGSGSTEQFF. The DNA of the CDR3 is TGCGCCAGCAGCCAAGATCGGTCGGGTAGCGGGAGCACTGAGCAGTTCTTC.